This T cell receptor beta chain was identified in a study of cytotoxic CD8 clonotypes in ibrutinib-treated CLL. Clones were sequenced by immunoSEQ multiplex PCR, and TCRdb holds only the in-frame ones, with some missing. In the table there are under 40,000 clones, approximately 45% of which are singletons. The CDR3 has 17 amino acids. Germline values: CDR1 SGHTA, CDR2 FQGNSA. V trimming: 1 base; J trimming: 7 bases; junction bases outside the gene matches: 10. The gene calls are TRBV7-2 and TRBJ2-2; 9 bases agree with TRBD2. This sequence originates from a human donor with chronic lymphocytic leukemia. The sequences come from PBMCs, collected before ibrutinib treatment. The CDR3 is CASSLVVQRGAVGELFF. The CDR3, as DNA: TGTGCCAGCAGCTTAGTGGTACAGCGGGGGGCGGTCGGGGAGCTGTTTTTT.